The T cell receptor beta chain described here comes from a study of T cells after somatic rescue of genetic block. The CDR3 runs 14 residues. CDR1 and CDR2 (germline): LNHDA, SQIVND (reference sequence). The germline V and J ends were trimmed by 5 bases and 4 bases, with 14 bases remaining between them. The protocol was immunoSEQ multiplex PCR, while the TCRdb copy is restricted to in-frame clones and leaves out a portion. The sample has around 64,000 clones, 92% seen once. Sequencing used peripheral blood mononuclear cells (PBMCs). The V gene is TRBV19, the J gene TRBJ1-1; D unresolved. The sequence came from a man aged 35 to 55. The CDR3 sequence: CASSPQGRGTEAFF. CDR3 bases: TGTGCCAGTAGTCCCCAAGGGCGTGGCACTGAAGCTTTCTTT.